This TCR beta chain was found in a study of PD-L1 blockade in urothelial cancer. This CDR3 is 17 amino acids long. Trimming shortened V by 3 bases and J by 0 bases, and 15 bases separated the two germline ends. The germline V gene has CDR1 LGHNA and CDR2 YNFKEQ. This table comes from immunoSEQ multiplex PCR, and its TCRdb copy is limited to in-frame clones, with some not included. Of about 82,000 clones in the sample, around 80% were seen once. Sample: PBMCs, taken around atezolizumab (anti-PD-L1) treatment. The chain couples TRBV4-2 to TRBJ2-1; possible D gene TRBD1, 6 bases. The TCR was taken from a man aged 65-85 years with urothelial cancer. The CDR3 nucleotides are TGTGCCAGCAGCCAGGCTACAGGGCGGAGCTCCTACAATGAGCAGTTCTTC. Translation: CASSQATGRSSYNEQFF.